This T cell receptor (beta chain) appears in the sequencing data of a study of identical twins. Findings of the study overall: Conclusions were drawn cross-sectionally by statistical analysis, without following the same donors. There were fewer insertions in abundant cord blood beta clonotypes, but memory repertoires showed no such pattern.

This clonotype was detected a few times. What it binds is not known. Trimming removed 7 bases from V and 7 bases from J, with 20 bases in between. This CDR3 is built from 13 residues. CDR1 and CDR2 (germline): SQVTM, ANQGSEA. A template switching step contributed a universal primer site, while unique molecular identifiers were present in the cDNA. TCRdb redid the calling of the 5' RACE reads with MiXCR, one entry per CDR3 protein. The sample holds hundreds of thousands of distinct CDR3 sequences; 9% to 15% are singletons and the top ten take around 1.5%. The same specimen was also included in a second study, on yellow fever vaccine responses in identical twins.

Material: PBMCs. This receptor was obtained from a woman aged 18-30 years in good health. V usage is TRBV29-1 and J usage is TRBJ2-7, with a possible D match to TRBD2 (6 bases). This CDR3 is CSGGPGPSGEQYF. In DNA, the CDR3 is TGCAGCGGCGGCCCCGGGCCCAGCGGGGAGCAGTACTTC.